These 20 T cell receptor delta chains were sequenced from one sample in a study of γδ T cells in repeated Plasmodium falciparum infection (dated by TCRdb to 2020 to 2023). For bulk TCR repertoire analysis, Vgamma9/Vdelta2+ and Vdelta2-negative gammadelta T cell populations were isolated by flow sorting from peripheral blood mononuclear cells. The method behind the library was multiplex PCR. Instrument on record: Illumina MiSeq. TCRdb reanalyzed the public reads with the CATT caller, and identical DNA sequences were merged afterwards. This sample has tens of thousands of delta-chain clones in its table, and approximately 0.92% of those were observed once. The top ten clones comprise around 9.6% of the sample. Sequencing used gamma-delta T cells from blood. The receptors shown here come from a pool of human donors (malaria-infected and uninfected, not separated).

Regarding this clone: The mismatch at residue 23 between this DNA's translation and the TCRdb protein of a much larger clone likely reflects a read error; the protein shown is translated from the DNA. The V call is TRDV1, the J call TRDJ2; TRDD3 agrees at 9 bases. The J gene was not available in TCRdb and was assigned here by matching the DNA to germline segments. CDR1 and CDR2 from the germline V gene are TSWWSYY and QGS. The CDR3 consists of 26 residues. DNA for the CDR3: TGTGCTCTTGGGGAACTAGCGCTTCCTATGAAGCTGGGGGATTCTCCTTCCTTAGCTTTGACAGCACGACTCTTCTTT. Its protein is CALGELALPMKLGDSPSLALTARLFF.

This clone showed up just a few times. The mismatch at residue 17 between this DNA's translation and the TCRdb protein of a much larger clone likely reflects a read error; the protein shown is translated from the DNA. CDR3 DNA sequence: TGTGCTCTTGGGGAACTAATCCTAATTACTGGGGGATCCGATAAACTCACCTTT. This sequence encodes CALGELILITGGSDKLTF. The V gene is listed as TRDV1; no J gene was called; TRDD3 reflects the table's D call only, with no check against the DNA. The CDR3 runs to 18 residues. Germline CDR1 reads TSWWSYY; CDR2 reads QGS.

A word on this clone: A far larger clone is off by one base, so a read error is likely. At the DNA level, this CDR3 is encoded by other sequences in the same sample as well. The rearrangement links TRDV2 to TRDJ1; 8 bases match TRDD3. TCRdb records no J gene; here it was assigned by comparing the DNA to germline. The CDR3 has 19 amino acids. Germline lookup yields CDR1 GEAIGNYY and CDR2 EKD. CDR3 nucleotide sequence: TGCGCCTGTGAGCCTCCACTGGGGGTCTTCGGGAATAACACCGATAAACTCATCTTT. This sequence encodes CACEPPLGVFGNNTDKLIF.

This clone was picked up a small number of times. For this DNA, TCRdb reports the protein of a much larger clone, which diverges at residue 3, most likely from a read error; the protein presented here is translated directly from the DNA. The chain carries TRDV3 and TRDJ1; TRDD3 matches at 10 bases. Germline CDR1 is TVYSNPD and CDR2 is GDNSRS (reference sequence). Losses at the gene ends were 4 bases for V and 1 base for J; bases not matched to a gene: 12. There are 16 residues in the CDR3. The CDR3 loop reads CACTFPWGIPTDKLIF. CDR3 DNA sequence: TGTGCCTGTACCTTCCCTTGGGGGATACCCACCGATAAACTCATCTTT.

This clone was detected only a few times. A read error likely explains this, since a far larger clone differs by one base. This CDR3 is also generated by other DNA sequences in the sample. V is TRDV1 and J is TRDJ1, with 9 bases lining up with TRDD3. The J gene, left out of TCRdb, was set here by checking the DNA against germline. The CDR3 totals 17 residues. Looked up from germline, CDR1 is TSWWSYY and CDR2 is QGS. V was clipped by 4 bases and J by 2 bases; unmatched bases: 11. CDR3 region: CALGVGAGGFSTDKLIF. The CDR3 nucleotides read TGTGCTCTTGGGGTAGGGGCTGGGGGATTCTCTACCGATAAACTCATCTTT.

This clone was recorded many times. The chain has TRDV1 and TRDJ1, with 8 bases aligning to TRDD3. V was clipped by 0 bases and J by 1 base; unmatched bases: 25. The CDR3 contains 23 residues. Germline loops: CDR1 TSWWSYY, CDR2 QGS. CDR3 nucleotide sequence: TGTGCTCTTGGGGAACTTCCTACACCCTCCTACTGGGGATACTACCTGATCACCGATAAACTCATCTTT. Translated, it gives CALGELPTPSYWGYYLITDKLIF.

For this clone: A far larger clone is only one base removed, so a read error is likely. The sample carries other DNA sequences with the same CDR3. In nucleotides, the CDR3 is TGTGCCTGTGACACCGGCTCCCTACTGGGGGATCGACAATACACCGATAAACTCATCTTC. It codes for CACDTGSLLGDRQYTDKLIF. The V gene is listed as TRDV2; no J gene was called; TRDD3, the D gene given by the table, was not confirmed from the DNA. Germline-derived CDR1 and CDR2 are GEAIGNYY and EKD. The CDR3 extends over 20 amino acids.

Concerning this clone itself: For this DNA, TCRdb reports the protein of a much larger clone, which diverges at residue 4, most likely from a read error; the protein presented here is translated directly from the DNA. The chain combines TRDV2 with TRDJ3; 9 nucleotides match TRDD3. No J gene is reported in TCRdb; it was inferred here by comparing the DNA with germline. The V gene end was trimmed by 4 bases and the J gene end by 0 bases; junction bases not matched to a gene: 24. The length of the CDR3 is 24 residues. Germline assignment: CDR1 GEAIGNYY and CDR2 EKD. The CDR3 DNA reads TGTGCCTGTGAAACCAGGGTCTTCAACTGGGGGACAACGCGTGACTCCTGGGACACCCGACAGATGTTTTTC. Its translation is CACETRVFNWGTTRDSWDTRQMFF.

As to this clone: TCRdb's protein, taken from a much larger clone, differs from this DNA's translation at residues 4 and 14, likely owing to a read error; the protein displayed comes from the DNA. The chain uses TRDV1 and TRDJ1; 7 bases are a match to TRDD3. This CDR3 contains 22 residues. In germline, CDR1 is TSWWSYY, CDR2 QGS. The CDR3 loop is CALRGTFSHWYWGLKDTDKLIF. In DNA, the CDR3 is TGTGCTCTTAGGGGGACTTTCTCCCACTGGTACTGGGGACTCAAGGACACGGATAAACTCATCTTT.

Turning to this clone: TCRdb records a much larger clone's protein for this DNA, with a difference at residue 16 that likely arises from a read error; the protein given is the translation of the DNA. The V call is TRDV2, the J call TRDJ1, with TRDD3 matching over 11 bases. Because TCRdb records no J gene, it was assigned here through a match of the DNA to germline. The CDR3 contains 21 residues. With V trimmed by 0 bases and J by 3 bases, 20 bases remained unmatched. The germline gives CDR1 GEAIGNYY, CDR2 EKD. The CDR3 bases are TGTGCCTGTGACACCGTTCTACTGGGGGATAAAAGGGGTCGGAGCGCCGATAAACTCATCTTT. It specifies CACDTVLLGDKRGRSADKLIF.

The sample holds a few counts of this clone. With a far larger clone one base away, a read error is the likely cause. Different DNA sequences within this sample yield the same CDR3. The rearrangement links TRDV1 to TRDJ1; D remains unclear. Germline loops: CDR1 TSWWSYY, CDR2 QGS. The CDR3 loop spans 12 amino acids. CDR3 nucleotides: TGTGCTCTTGGGGAACAACCCGATAAACTCATCTTC. It specifies CALGEQPDKLIF.

Notes on this clone: TCRdb's entry gives the protein of a much larger clone, which mismatches this DNA's translation at residue 16, likely from a read error; the protein reported here is translated from the DNA. This chain joins TRDV2 and TRDJ1; 11 nucleotides match TRDD3. The J gene, not given by TCRdb, was assigned here from a germline match of the nucleotide sequence. The ends lost 0 bases at V and 7 bases at J; junction bases unmatched: 30. Germline V lookup: CDR1 GEAIGNYY, CDR2 EKD. This CDR3 contains 23 residues. CDR3 sequence: CACDTAPARGVGDTTHLPGKLIF. The CDR3 DNA sequence: TGTGCCTGTGACACCGCCCCGGCACGTGGAGTGGGGGATACGACCCACCTACCTGGTAAACTCATCTTT.

In regard to this clone: This DNA's translation and the protein TCRdb lists, from a much larger clone, do not match at residue 9, likely due to a read error; the protein shown is translated from the DNA. The genes are TRDV1 and TRDJ1; 9 positions match TRDD3. In germline, CDR1 is TSWWSYY, CDR2 QGS. This CDR3 is built from 22 residues. The J segment lost 10 bases and the V segment lost 3 bases, leaving 33 bases of the junction unmatched. This chain's CDR3 is CALGDPCHPPTPWGILGESLIF. The CDR3 DNA reads as TGTGCTCTTGGGGACCCCTGCCACCCTCCTACCCCATGGGGGATATTAGGGGAGTCACTCATCTTT.

This clone was detected only a few times. The protein TCRdb gives is from a much larger clone and does not agree with this DNA's translation at residue 7, likely a read error; the protein shown here comes from the DNA. The CDR3 nucleotides read TGTGCCTGTGACACCGTGGGTACTGGGTCCCAACGGGCACAACTCTTCTTT. This codes for CACDTVGTGSQRAQLFF. V is TRDV2 and J is TRDJ2; maybe TRDD3 (6 bases). As TCRdb names no J gene, one was assigned here on the basis of a DNA match to germline. The germline V and J ends were trimmed by 0 bases and 8 bases, with 21 bases remaining between them. CDR1 GEAIGNYY and CDR2 EKD come from the germline V gene. This CDR3 region has 17 residues.

This clone was recorded at least ten times. The same CDR3 can be traced to other DNA sequences in this sample. This sequence joins TRDV1 and TRDJ1, with D tentatively TRDD3 (5 bases). Germline values: CDR1 TSWWSYY, CDR2 QGS. CDR3 length equals 18 residues. V lost 3 bases and J lost 0, with 20 bases in between. CDR3 in amino acids: CALGERKWLGSYTDKLIF. The CDR3 region has the DNA TGTGCTCTTGGGGAGAGAAAATGGCTGGGATCCTACACCGATAAACTCATCTTT.

About this clone: The amino acid sequence in TCRdb belongs to a much larger clone and departs from this DNA's translation at residue 26, likely a sequencing read error; the sequence shown is translated from the DNA. The chain employs TRDV1 and TRDJ1, with TRDD3 matching over 12 bases. This CDR3 region has 27 residues. Germline CDR1 and CDR2: TSWWSYY and QGS. In DNA, the CDR3 is TGTGCTCTTGGGGAAATTTGGGGTGCGTCCTACCCCCAGTACTGGGGGATACATCGTTGTGACACCGATAAACTCACCTTT. As protein: CALGEIWGASYPQYWGIHRCDTDKLTF.

This clone came up many times. The protein in TCRdb stems from a much larger clone and differs at residue 14 from this DNA's translation, likely a read error; here the protein is translated from the DNA. This chain uses TRDV2 with TRDJ1, with D perhaps matching TRDD2 (5 bases). Per the germline V gene, CDR1 is GEAIGNYY and CDR2 is EKD. V was cut by 2 bases and J by 11 bases, with 29 bases left in between. The CDR3 has 17 residues. The CDR3 nucleotides are TGTGCCTGTGACAATTCCTTGTCTTACCCCGAGGGTGGTGACCTCATCTTT. Encoded protein: CACDNSLSYPEGGDLIF.

A note on this clone: A read error is likely here: a far larger clone is one base away. Other nucleotide sequences in the sample specify the same CDR3. This chain connects TRDV1 to TRDJ1, with TRDD3 identical over 12 bases. The CDR3 covers 27 residues. The germline CDR1 and CDR2 sequences are TSWWSYY and QGS. The CDR3 protein is CALGESGPRSILDWGIPSERYTDKLIF. CDR3 sequence (DNA): TGTGCTCTAGGGGAAAGTGGCCCGAGATCGATTCTTGACTGGGGGATACCATCAGAGCGGTACACCGATAAACTCATCTTT.

A word on this clone: The protein in TCRdb stems from a much larger clone and differs at residue 14 from this DNA's translation, likely a read error; here the protein is translated from the DNA. The chain is built from TRDV1 and TRDJ1, with 9 positions matching TRDD3. TCRdb does not report a J gene; here it was assigned by matching the DNA to germline references. The CDR3 consists of 19 residues. Trimming removed 1 base from V and 8 bases from J; junction bases left unmatched: 20. Germline CDR1 reads TSWWSYY; CDR2 reads QGS. CDR3 nucleotide sequence: TGTGCTCTTGGGGAACGGTTCTCCCCGCTTACTGGGGGAGTAACGAAACTCATCTTT. As protein: CALGERFSPLTGGVTKLIF.

Notes on this clone: A much larger clone differs from this one at a single base, so this may be a read error. The sample has other DNA sequences that encode this CDR3 too. The V call is TRDV1, the J call TRDJ1; 10 bases align to TRDD3. The V gene's germline CDR1 is TSWWSYY and CDR2 QGS. This CDR3 is 22 amino acids long. The chain's CDR3 is CALGEPGLPWVTGGYGTDKLIF. In nucleotides, the CDR3 is TGTGCGCTTGGGGAACCGGGCCTTCCTTGGGTTACCGGGGGATACGGCACCGATAAACTCATCTTT.